Described below is a single TCR beta chain sequence and its context. Antigen: not known. This entry is derived from a study of blood T cells in healthy people across ages. The study's findings and limits: TCR beta diversity, measured per million T cells, fell in a roughly linear way with age.

A second PCR, run for about 7 to 11 cycles, used a sample-barcoded 5' primer plus a J-beta primer mix. All cDNA molecules were each tagged by a template-switch adaptor with 12 random nucleotides. MiXCR, run by TCRdb on the 5' RACE reads, gives a single entry per CDR3 protein. The repertoire has 1,100,000 or so distinct CDR3 sequences, more than 35% of them found once; the top ten carry approximately 17%. The CDR3 runs to 14 residues. V was clipped by 8 bases and J by 6 bases; unmatched bases: 3. Germline V CDR1 and CDR2: WNHNN, SYGVQD (reference sequence). Donors were systemically healthy Caucasian individuals from Russia aged about 6 to 100 years.

Input material: blood. The TCR comes from a woman aged 60-70 years in good health. The chain uses TRBV10-1 and TRBJ2-2, with 13 bases lining up with TRBD2. CDR3 amino acids: CASEGLAGAGELFF. Written as DNA, the CDR3 is TGCGCCAGCGAAGGACTAGCGGGAGCCGGGGAGCTGTTTTTT.